This entry features one T cell receptor beta chain sequence. The antigen this receptor binds is unknown. No base quality values were provided; no much bigger clone lies one nucleotide off. The sample's time point label, in plain terms: about 28 days (+/-7) after the second vaccine dose. Because spike-specific TCR depth and breadth did not differ between the two schedules, AZD1222 recipients who got a second dose at roughly 4 weeks were pooled with those who got a second dose at roughly 12 weeks. Vaccinee samples came from UK trials COV001 and COV002, including a single-blind randomized controlled phase 2/3 trial of AZD1222 (ChAdOx1 nCoV-19) in healthy adults. Trial participant PBMC samples were collected at day 0 and day 28 after the second dose for TCRbeta chain sequencing. The CDR3 regions of human TCRbeta chains were analyzed by immunosequencing. The authors processed their data as follows. Repertoire TCRs were matched against a reference library of SARS-CoV-2-specific TCRs generated with the MIRA antigen-specificity platform. Breadth was defined as the fraction of unique TCRs that were SARS-CoV-2-associated. Depth was defined as the fraction of total T cells that were SARS-CoV-2-associated. Using the MIRA data, each spike-specific TCR was mapped to the spike region that the TCR reacts to and placed in a CD4 or CD8 class. Log10-transformed breadth and depth values were compared by one-way ANOVA with Sidak's multiple comparisons tests. The immuneACCESS repertoire file appears here via TCRdb, limited to in-frame rearrangements. These files lack a portion of the clones; in checked studies, under half of the deficit traces to unresolved V genes, and the cause of the others is not known. Clone size and V and J calls were adopted from that table, with D and trimming inferred from the DNA. The sample table lists some 140,000 clones, 85% to 95% of them with a count of one. 6.5% to 8.5% of the sample is taken by the ten largest.

Ends trimmed: V by 4 bases, J by 4 bases; bases unmatched to a gene: 3. From a lookup of the germline V gene (reference sequence), CDR1 and CDR2 are MNHEY and SMNVEV. Its CDR3 holds 14 amino acids, cysteine through phenylalanine. The CDR3 DNA has 42 bases and is translated from base 1. The sample comes from a study of T cell responses to AZD1222 COVID-19 vaccine (dated by TCRdb to the early 2020s). Broadly, across the study: TCR sequencing covered roughly 230 trial participants: 200 to 220 given two doses of AZD1222 and approximately 26 given two doses of MenACWY control vaccine. Trial participants were enrolled into age subgroups of 18-55, 56-69 and 70-plus years, which contained around 150, 29 and 61 TCR-sequenced participants, respectively. Overall study results and their limits: Because no day 14 peak-response samples were available, repertoires were characterized only after the peak T cell response. Epitopes outside the regions mutated in the B.1.351 and B.1.1.7 variants were reportedly recognized by nearly half of the unique spike-specific TCRs. Conclusions about previously exposed vaccinees are limited because only six or seven AZD1222 recipients were SARS-CoV-2 seropositive at baseline. Vaccine-associated CD4 TCRs spanned the whole spike protein, with dominant responses in regions 160-218 and 743-854. Participants were mostly white British and included more females than males, and it was suggested by the authors that clonal diversity may have been underestimated. In the small 56-69-year group, the increase in depth fell short of significance, most likely because of low power. A significant rise in spike-specific TCR breadth and depth was observed after two AZD1222 doses relative to day 0 and relative to MenACWY recipients.

The sequences come from peripheral blood, collected 28 days after the second AZD1222 dose. This receptor was identified in an adult who received the AZD1222 COVID-19 vaccine. In this chain, TRBV27 is recombined with TRBJ1-5, and 8 bases in between align with TRBD1. The CDR3 amino acid sequence is: CASSSGQGNQPQHF. The nucleotides read TGTGCCAGCAGTTCAGGACAGGGTAATCAGCCCCAGCATTTT.